This TCR beta chain is drawn from a study of memory CD4+ T cells and cytomegalovirus serostatus. Study-level findings and limits: CMV serostatus prediction reached median AUC approximately 0.95, or 0.91 with US-trained model.

As handled by the study authors: After removing out-of-frame reads, 2 million to 2.5 million distinct TCRbeta sequences remained. Profiling relied on immunoSEQ multiplex PCR, and the TCRdb table lists in-frame clones only, not all of them. The V and J calls and clone size come from that table; D and trimming were worked out from the DNA. The data contain about 52,000 clones, around four fifths of them singletons. Of note for this clone: Its specificity is unknown.

The sort gate was single viable CD3+CD4+CD8-CD45RO+ cells for memory CD4+ T cells. Serostatus was set by detecting CMV pp150, pp28, p38, p52 IgG. Positive selection with CD4 microbeads enriched total CD4+ T cells. The CDR3 has 15 amino acids. Germline V gene data show CDR1 as GTSNPN and CDR2 as SVGIG (reference sequence). Deletions cut 1 base from V and 3 bases from J, with 10 bases between. The chain couples TRBV30 to TRBJ1-6; D is unclear. The sequenced sample was memory CD4+ T cells from blood. The source of this sequence is an adult in good health and CMV-seropositive. CDR3 sequence (DNA): TGTGCCTGGAGTGCTGCGGGGAACTATAATTCACCCCTCCACTTT. Protein sequence: CAWSAAGNYNSPLHF. Supplemented by reference TRBV30 and TRBJ1-6, the full variable domain reads SQTIHQWPATLVQPVGSPLSLECTVEGTSNPNLYWYRQAAGRGLQLLFYSVGIGQISSEVPQNLSASRPQDRQFILSSKKLLLSDSGFYLCAWSAAGNYNSPLHFGNGTRLTVT.